The text below deals with one T cell receptor beta chain. What it binds is unknown. The data originate from a study of T cells in Graves' hyperthyroidism and ophthalmopathy. Across the study: At initial diagnosis, before any treatment had begun, peripheral blood was obtained. The study, taken as a whole, reports: Ophthalmopathy was model-predicted a median roughly 6.2 months pre-onset.

Using RNA transcripts as the source, TCR beta CDR3 regions were amplified. The study used the HTBI primer set for a first-round RT-PCR of the TCR CDR3. TCRdb itself ran the multiplex PCR reads through MiXCR, one entry per CDR3 protein. Of about 300,000 distinct CDR3 sequences in the sample, less than 20% were seen once. Germline V CDR1 and CDR2: SGHVS, FQNEAQ. The CDR3 sequence is 15 residues long. V was cut by 1 base and J by 0 bases, with 7 bases left in between. Sequencing used blood. The rearrangement joins TRBV7-8 to TRBJ1-3; D unresolved. This TCR was recovered from a man aged 50-59 years with Graves' ophthalmopathy. CDR3 region: CASSLDPRSGNTIYF. CDR3 DNA: TGTGCCAGCAGCTTAGACCCTCGCTCTGGAAACACCATATATTTT.